Listed below are T cell receptor beta chains from one sample, sequenced in a study of cytomegalovirus exposure and HLA in healthy donors. The assay was immunoSEQ multiplex PCR, and TCRdb's table has in-frame clones only and misses some. This table holds about 140,000 clones, around four fifths found once. Sequencing was done on a sample of PBMCs. The receptors were sampled from a woman aged 40 to 49 in good health and CMV-seronegative. The CDR3 runs from the conserved cysteine through the conserved F or W. The order of the fields is J gene, clone size, V gene, D gene, CDR3 protein, CDR3 DNA. D genes are given only for firm matches. Clone size appears in some rows only: once, few, many, or a class for an expanded clone.

j_gene: TRBJ2-1
abundance: -
v_gene: TRBV9
d_gene: -
CDR3aa: CASSVSGNSYNEQFF
CDR3nt: TGTGCCAGCAGCGTTAGCGGTAACTCCTACAATGAGCAGTTCTTC

j_gene: TRBJ2-5
abundance: -
v_gene: TRBV5-1
d_gene: -
CDR3aa: CASRETRGETQYF
CDR3nt: TGCGCCAGCAGGGAGACTAGGGGAGAGACCCAGTACTTC

j_gene: TRBJ2-7
abundance: medium-sized
v_gene: TRBV6-1
d_gene: -
CDR3aa: CASSEYHSQDEQYF
CDR3nt: TGTGCCAGCAGTGAGTACCACAGCCAGGACGAGCAGTACTTC

j_gene: TRBJ1-5
abundance: -
v_gene: TRBV30
d_gene: TRBD1
CDR3aa: CAWSVGTGDTLKDQPQHF
CDR3nt: TGTGCCTGGAGTGTTGGGACAGGGGATACCTTAAAGGATCAGCCCCAGCATTTT

j_gene: TRBJ1-2
abundance: -
v_gene: TRBV28
d_gene: TRBD1
CDR3aa: CASSLAQGAGTF
CDR3nt: TGTGCCAGCAGTTTAGCCCAGGGGGCGGGTACCTTC

j_gene: TRBJ2-1
abundance: few
v_gene: TRBV7-3
d_gene: -
CDR3aa: CASSLIGGGTDNEQFF
CDR3nt: TGTGCCAGCAGCTTAATAGGGGGAGGGACGGATAATGAGCAGTTCTTC

j_gene: TRBJ2-7
abundance: -
v_gene: TRBV7-2
d_gene: TRBD2
CDR3aa: CASSLAGGLAALLYYEQYF
CDR3nt: TGTGCCAGCAGCTTAGCAGGGGGACTAGCGGCCCTCCTATACTACGAGCAGTACTTC

j_gene: TRBJ2-5
abundance: -
v_gene: TRBV28
d_gene: -
CDR3aa: CASRSTRGETQYF
CDR3nt: TGTGCCAGCAGGTCGACTAGGGGAGAGACCCAGTACTTC

j_gene: TRBJ2-7
abundance: -
v_gene: TRBV19
d_gene: -
CDR3aa: CASSIVVGGHPYEQYF
CDR3nt: TGTGCCAGTAGTATTGTCGTGGGGGGGCATCCATACGAGCAGTACTTC

j_gene: TRBJ2-2
abundance: -
v_gene: TRBV2
d_gene: -
CDR3aa: CASSAQGTGELFF
CDR3nt: TGTGCCAGCAGTGCCCAGGGAACCGGGGAGCTGTTTTTT

j_gene: TRBJ1-5
abundance: -
v_gene: TRBV19
d_gene: -
CDR3aa: CASSTWSGRNNYSNQPQHF
CDR3nt: TGTGCCAGTAGTACCTGGTCAGGGCGCAATAATTATAGCAATCAGCCCCAGCATTTT

j_gene: TRBJ2-1
abundance: -
v_gene: TRBV28
d_gene: TRBD2
CDR3aa: CASSPSASAGGIYNEQFF
CDR3nt: TGTGCCAGCAGTCCCTCCGCATCTGCGGGAGGAATTTACAATGAGCAGTTCTTC

j_gene: TRBJ2-3
abundance: -
v_gene: TRBV5-1
d_gene: TRBD2
CDR3aa: CASRHPGLTTDTQYF
CDR3nt: TGCGCCAGCAGACATCCGGGACTAACCACAGATACGCAGTATTTT

j_gene: TRBJ1-1
abundance: once
v_gene: TRBV28
d_gene: TRBD1
CDR3aa: CASSPGTEYYEAFF
CDR3nt: TGTGCCAGCAGTCCCGGGACAGAGTATTATGAAGCTTTCTTT

j_gene: TRBJ2-1
abundance: few
v_gene: TRBV4-3
d_gene: -
CDR3aa: CASSQAGQIYNEQFF
CDR3nt: TGCGCCAGCAGCCAAGCTGGACAGATATACAATGAGCAGTTCTTC

j_gene: TRBJ2-7
abundance: -
v_gene: TRBV28
d_gene: TRBD2
CDR3aa: CASSSGLAHYEQYF
CDR3nt: TGTGCCAGCAGTTCCGGACTAGCGCACTACGAGCAGTACTTC

j_gene: TRBJ1-1
abundance: -
v_gene: TRBV30
d_gene: -
CDR3aa: CAWSRGGGSNTEAFF
CDR3nt: TGTGCCTGGAGCCGCGGGGGTGGGTCGAACACTGAAGCTTTCTTT

j_gene: TRBJ2-7
abundance: -
v_gene: TRBV9
d_gene: -
CDR3aa: CASSVAPLQEEQYF
CDR3nt: TGTGCCAGCAGCGTAGCCCCTTTACAGGAGGAGCAGTACTTC

j_gene: TRBJ2-7
abundance: -
v_gene: TRBV2
d_gene: TRBD2
CDR3aa: CASSGLVAGEQYF
CDR3nt: TGTGCCAGCAGTGGGTTGGTAGCGGGTGAGCAGTACTTC

j_gene: TRBJ2-7
abundance: once
v_gene: TRBV6-1
d_gene: -
CDR3aa: CASSDWSSYEQYF
CDR3nt: TGTGCCAGCAGTGATTGGAGCTCCTACGAGCAGTACTTC

j_gene: TRBJ2-7
abundance: -
v_gene: TRBV12-2
d_gene: -
CDR3aa: CASRRDPGTSGVYEQYF
CDR3nt: TGTGCAAGTCGCCGCGACCCCGGGACTAGCGGGGTCTACGAGCAGTACTTC

j_gene: TRBJ2-7
abundance: -
v_gene: TRBV7-9
d_gene: -
CDR3aa: CASSLEGYSYEQYF
CDR3nt: TGTGCCAGCAGCTTAGAGGGGTACTCCTACGAGCAGTACTTC

j_gene: TRBJ2-3
abundance: -
v_gene: TRBV5-4
d_gene: TRBD1
CDR3aa: CASRDGQGGADTQYF
CDR3nt: TGTGCCAGCAGGGACGGACAGGGGGGCGCAGATACGCAGTATTTT

j_gene: TRBJ2-7
abundance: -
v_gene: TRBV4-3
d_gene: TRBD1
CDR3aa: CASSLRTGGPGEQYF
CDR3nt: TGCGCCAGCAGCCTGCGGACAGGGGGGCCGGGCGAGCAGTACTTC

j_gene: TRBJ2-4
abundance: -
v_gene: TRBV29-1
d_gene: -
CDR3aa: CSVEPSNENIQYF
CDR3nt: TGCAGCGTTGAGCCCAGTAACGAAAACATTCAGTACTTC

j_gene: TRBJ1-1
abundance: -
v_gene: TRBV27
d_gene: -
CDR3aa: CASRTWAVTEAFF
CDR3nt: TGTGCCAGCCGAACGTGGGCCGTCACTGAAGCTTTCTTT

j_gene: TRBJ2-1
abundance: -
v_gene: TRBV19
d_gene: -
CDR3aa: CATAPDSSYNEQFF
CDR3nt: TGTGCCACAGCGCCAGATAGCTCCTACAATGAGCAGTTCTTC

j_gene: TRBJ2-1
abundance: -
v_gene: TRBV7-9
d_gene: TRBD1
CDR3aa: CASSLSPTGANEQFF
CDR3nt: TGTGCCAGCAGCCTATCTCCTACAGGGGCTAATGAGCAGTTCTTC

j_gene: TRBJ2-7
abundance: -
v_gene: TRBV5-1
d_gene: -
CDR3aa: CASRPTTRNEQYF
CDR3nt: TGCGCCAGCAGACCCACCACTCGTAACGAGCAGTACTTC

j_gene: TRBJ2-7
abundance: -
v_gene: TRBV29-1
d_gene: -
CDR3aa: CSVAAWEAWGEQYF
CDR3nt: TGCAGCGTTGCTGCGTGGGAGGCGTGGGGAGAGCAGTACTTC

j_gene: TRBJ1-4
abundance: once
v_gene: TRBV15
d_gene: -
CDR3aa: CATSRARGPGIEKLFF
CDR3nt: TGTGCCACCAGCAGAGCCCGTGGGCCAGGAATCGAAAAACTGTTTTTT

j_gene: TRBJ1-1
abundance: few
v_gene: TRBV25-1
d_gene: -
CDR3aa: CASSVTESNTEAFF
CDR3nt: TGTGCCAGCAGTGTAACAGAATCGAACACTGAAGCTTTCTTT

j_gene: TRBJ2-7
abundance: -
v_gene: TRBV4-3
d_gene: TRBD1
CDR3aa: CASSQYDRGQGAGEQYF
CDR3nt: TGCGCCAGCAGCCAGTATGACAGGGGACAGGGGGCGGGGGAGCAGTACTTC

j_gene: TRBJ1-5
abundance: -
v_gene: TRBV11-2
d_gene: -
CDR3aa: CASSRGQMSNQPQHF
CDR3nt: TGTGCCAGCAGCCGAGGACAGATGAGCAATCAGCCCCAGCATTTT

j_gene: TRBJ2-3
abundance: once
v_gene: TRBV10-3
d_gene: -
CDR3aa: CAIALGARGALTDTQYF
CDR3nt: TGTGCCATCGCCCTAGGGGCCCGGGGGGCCCTCACAGATACGCAGTATTTT

j_gene: TRBJ1-3
abundance: -
v_gene: TRBV9
d_gene: -
CDR3aa: CASSVGGVSGNTIYF
CDR3nt: TGTGCCAGCAGCGTCGGAGGGGTCTCTGGAAACACCATATATTTT

j_gene: TRBJ2-7
abundance: once
v_gene: TRBV7-2
d_gene: TRBD1
CDR3aa: CASSLDAGGASYEQYF
CDR3nt: TGTGCCAGCAGCTTAGACGCAGGGGGCGCCTCCTACGAGCAGTACTTC

j_gene: TRBJ2-7
abundance: -
v_gene: TRBV6-5
d_gene: -
CDR3aa: CASSGYAGVGYEQYF
CDR3nt: TGTGCCAGCAGCGGTTACGCAGGGGTTGGCTACGAGCAGTACTTC

j_gene: TRBJ2-1
abundance: -
v_gene: TRBV5-1
d_gene: -
CDR3aa: CASSVQGNEQFF
CDR3nt: TGCGCCAGCAGCGTCCAGGGGAATGAGCAGTTCTTC

j_gene: TRBJ1-3
abundance: once
v_gene: TRBV7-8
d_gene: -
CDR3aa: CASSFSVTSGNTIYF
CDR3nt: TGTGCCAGCAGCTTCTCCGTGACTTCTGGAAACACCATATATTTT

j_gene: TRBJ2-3
abundance: -
v_gene: TRBV7-8
d_gene: -
CDR3aa: CASSFRDWGSTDTQYF
CDR3nt: TGTGCCAGCAGCTTCAGGGATTGGGGTAGCACAGATACGCAGTATTTT

j_gene: TRBJ2-5
abundance: -
v_gene: TRBV11-2
d_gene: -
CDR3aa: CASRHPSGWTQYF
CDR3nt: TGTGCCAGCAGACATCCCTCGGGTTGGACCCAGTACTTC

j_gene: TRBJ2-5
abundance: -
v_gene: TRBV28
d_gene: TRBD2
CDR3aa: CASSFGREGLGETQYF
CDR3nt: TGTGCCAGCAGTTTCGGGCGGGAGGGATTAGGAGAGACCCAGTACTTC

j_gene: TRBJ2-7
abundance: -
v_gene: TRBV5-1
d_gene: TRBD1
CDR3aa: CASSPRDRDYEQYF
CDR3nt: TGCGCCAGCAGCCCACGGGACAGGGACTACGAGCAGTACTTC

j_gene: TRBJ2-5
abundance: -
v_gene: TRBV5-1
d_gene: -
CDR3aa: CASSSTPSESQYF
CDR3nt: TGCGCCAGCAGTTCTACCCCCTCTGAGAGCCAGTACTTC